What follows is one TCR beta chain and its context. The antigen is unknown. These data are taken from a study of CD8 T cells in ankylosing spondylitis. The V gene's germline CDR1 is SGDLS and CDR2 YYNGEE. The J segment lost 7 bases and the V segment lost 0 bases, leaving 4 bases of the junction unmatched. This CDR3 region has 14 residues. General study points: Blood from ankylosing spondylitis patients appeared to carry a characteristic eight-variant TCR beta motif. Several of the motif variants were reported before in synovial fluid and blood from reactive arthritis. Significant enrichment of disease-linked clones was reported in matched ankylosing spondylitis synovial fluid.

TCRdb processed the 5' RACE reads anew with MiXCR; each CDR3 protein has one entry. The table lists roughly 7,500 distinct CDR3 sequences, 8.2% of them singletons. This clonotype originated in a male donor with ankylosing spondylitis or in good health (not recorded which). The rearrangement joins TRBV9 to TRBJ2-1; 7 bases match TRBD1. The material sequenced was blood, either unsorted or a sorted T cell fraction (not recorded which). CDR3 coding DNA: TGTGCCAGCAGCGTAGTGGACAGGCTAAATGAGCAGTTCTTC. Protein product: CASSVVDRLNEQFF.